The present entry profiles one T cell receptor beta chain with its context. This record comes from a study of control samples from healthy donors and cancer patients. This CDR3 is 15 amino acids long. The V and J ends lost 4 bases and 4 bases respectively, with 16 bases between them. Germline CDR1 reads SGHNT; CDR2 reads YYREEE (reference sequence). Data came from immunoSEQ multiplex PCR; TCRdb stores just in-frame clones and leaves some out. The sample lists about 61,000 clones; 90% were seen once. The sequence was collected from a man between 60 and 75 years old with colorectal cancer. The material sequenced was PBMCs. The chain recombines TRBV5-4 with TRBJ2-3; D is perhaps TRBD2 (6 bases). The CDR3 loop is CASSPDYSQSDTQYF. In DNA, the CDR3 is TGTGCCAGCAGCCCGGACTATTCGCAGTCAGATACGCAGTATTTT.